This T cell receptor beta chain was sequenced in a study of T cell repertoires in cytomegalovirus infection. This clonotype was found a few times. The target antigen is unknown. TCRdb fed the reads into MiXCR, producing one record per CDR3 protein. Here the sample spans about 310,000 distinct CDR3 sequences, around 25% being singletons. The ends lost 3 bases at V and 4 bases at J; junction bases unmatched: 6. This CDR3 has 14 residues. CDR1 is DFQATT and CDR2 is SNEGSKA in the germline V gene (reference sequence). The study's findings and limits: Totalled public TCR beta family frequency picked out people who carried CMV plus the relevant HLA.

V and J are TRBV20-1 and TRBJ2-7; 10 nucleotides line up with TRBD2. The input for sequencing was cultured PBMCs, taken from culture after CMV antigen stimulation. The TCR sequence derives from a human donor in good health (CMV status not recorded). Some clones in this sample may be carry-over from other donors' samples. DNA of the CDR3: TGCAGTGCTAGGCGGACTAGCGGACTTTACGAGCAGTACTTC. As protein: CSARRTSGLYEQYF.